The 31 T cell receptor beta chains below all came from one sample that was sequenced in a study of radiation and T cells in renal cell carcinoma. TCRdb's table, derived via immunoSEQ multiplex PCR, lists solely in-frame clones and lacks some. The sample records 130,000 to 150,000 clones, roughly 90% being singletons. As for time point: baseline pretreatment blood. Treatment of the sample: 15 Gy SBRT to primary tumor, nephrectomy 4 weeks later. The sequencing used blood, collected from a patient whose treatment included radiotherapy and nephrectomy. The receptors here all came from a woman in her 70s with renal cell carcinoma.

The chain joins TRBV30 to TRBJ1-2; a weak D match, TRBD1 (5 bases). CDR1 and CDR2 (germline): GTSNPN, SVGIG (reference sequence). V was trimmed by 4 bases and J by 2 bases, leaving 14 bases between them. CDR3 length: 14 residues. The CDR3 loop is CAWTLTAGNYGYTF. The CDR3 nucleotides read TGTGCCTGGACCCTAACGGCAGGGAACTATGGCTACACCTTC. The full variable domain, with the rest looked up from reference TRBV30 and TRBJ1-2, is SQTIHQWPATLVQPVGSPLSLECTVEGTSNPNLYWYRQAAGRGLQLLFYSVGIGQISSEVPQNLSASRPQDRQFILSSKKLLLSDSGFYLCAWTLTAGNYGYTFGSGTRLTVV.

V and J are TRBV6-6 and TRBJ1-5, with TRBD1 matching 9 bases. V lost 6 bases and J lost 7; bases outside the gene matches: 7. Germline V lookup: CDR1 MNHNY, CDR2 SVGAGI (reference sequence). CDR3 length: 14 amino acids. The CDR3 protein is CASSAGQGGQPQHF. In nucleotides, the CDR3 is TGTGCCAGCAGCGCGGGACAGGGAGGCCAGCCCCAGCATTTT.

The rearrangement joins TRBV19 to TRBJ2-5; TRBD2 agrees at 10 bases. The CDR3 covers 16 residues. V was pared by 1 base and J by 7 bases, with 9 bases of the junction left unmatched. Germline values: CDR1 LNHDA, CDR2 SQIVND (reference sequence). CDR3 region: CASSIAKRGGVWTQYF. CDR3 nucleotides: TGTGCCAGTAGTATAGCAAAGCGGGGGGGCGTGTGGACCCAGTACTTC.

J is TRBJ1-2 and V is TRBV5-1; TRBD1 matches at 9 bases. The CDR3 sequence is 15 residues long. Germline trimming cut 2 bases from V and 3 bases from J; bases unmatched to any gene: 5. Germline assignment: CDR1 SGHRS and CDR2 YFSETQ. The CDR3 coding sequence is TGCGCCAGCAGCTTACAGGGGGCGCAAGACTATGGCTACACCTTC. Amino acid sequence: CASSLQGAQDYGYTF.

V is TRBV5-5 and J is TRBJ1-2, with D perhaps matching TRBD1 (6 bases). Germline-derived CDR1 and CDR2 are SGHKS and YYEKEE (reference sequence). The CDR3 length is 16 residues. V lost 4 bases, J lost 6 bases, and 22 bases lay in between. The CDR3 sequence is CASSMSRGAAHNGYTF. DNA for the CDR3: TGTGCCAGCAGCATGAGTAGGGGGGCTGCGCATAATGGCTACACCTTC.

The V call is TRBV5-1, the J call TRBJ2-2; D is unclear. CDR1 is SGHRS and CDR2 is YFSETQ in the germline V gene. The length of the CDR3 is 15 residues. V gave up 2 bases and J gave up 2 bases, with 10 bases separating them. CDR3 region: CASSLSPTNTGELFF. CDR3 in DNA: TGCGCCAGCAGCTTATCCCCTACTAACACCGGGGAGCTGTTTTTT.

This chain links TRBV19 with TRBJ2-1, with a weak D call TRBD1 (6 bases). The CDR3 has 13 residues. V was pared by 10 bases and J by 6 bases, with 16 bases between. Germline V gene lookup returns CDR1 LNHDA and CDR2 SQIVND (reference sequence). CDR3 amino acids: CATQDQGFNEQFF. The CDR3 region has the DNA TGTGCCACGCAGGATCAGGGGTTCAATGAGCAGTTCTTC.

This clone appeared a single time. The J gene is TRBJ2-1, the V gene TRBV5-1; D ambiguous. The V and J ends lost 0 bases and 9 bases respectively, with 7 bases between them. The CDR3 spans 12 residues. Germline V CDR1 and CDR2: SGHRS, YFSETQ. In DNA, the CDR3 is TGCGCCAGCAGCTTGGCTGGGTCTGAGCAGTTCTTC. Protein: CASSLAGSEQFF.

This chain joins TRBV25-1 and TRBJ1-2; D may be TRBD1 (6 bases). The CDR3 contains 13 residues. Germline V CDR1 and CDR2: MGHDK, SYGVNS. The V and J ends lost 6 bases and 3 bases respectively, with 11 bases between them. CDR3 sequence: CASRETGDYGYTF. The CDR3 region has the DNA TGTGCCAGCAGGGAGACAGGCGACTATGGCTACACCTTC.

The chain couples TRBV29-1 to TRBJ1-5; 8 bases are a match to TRBD1. The CDR3 runs 13 residues. Trimming cost V 3 bases and J 3 bases; bases outside gene matches: 1. Germline CDR1 reads SQVTM; CDR2 reads ANQGSEA. CDR3 nucleotides: TGCAGCGTTGAGGGACAGGTCAATCAGCCCCAGCATTTT. Its translation: CSVEGQVNQPQHF.

The chain employs TRBV19 and TRBJ1-4; TRBD1 is a possible D gene (5 bases). The length of the CDR3 is 14 residues. V lost 7 bases to trimming and J lost 6 bases, with 15 bases between them. The germline gives CDR1 LNHDA, CDR2 SQIVND (reference sequence). Written as DNA, the CDR3 is TGTGCCAGTAATCAGGGCTTTGGTGATGAAAAACTGTTTTTT. Its translation is CASNQGFGDEKLFF.

This chain joins TRBV27 and TRBJ1-1; D not certain. The CDR3 runs to 14 residues. Trimming shortened V by 5 bases and J by 2 bases, and 12 bases separated the two germline ends. CDR1 and CDR2 (germline): MNHEY, SMNVEV (reference sequence). For the CDR3, the DNA is TGTGCCAGCAGTCCCCGACAAACTAACACTGAAGCTTTCTTT. Residues: CASSPRQTNTEAFF.

The V gene is TRBV6-5, the J gene TRBJ1-3; D is perhaps TRBD1 (5 bases). This CDR3 has 14 residues. V was trimmed by 6 bases and J by 0 bases, leaving 9 bases between them. Germline-derived CDR1 and CDR2 are MNHEY and SVGAGI. The CDR3: CASSRQSSGNTIYF. DNA for the CDR3: TGTGCCAGCAGCAGACAGAGCTCTGGAAACACCATATATTTT.

The V gene is TRBV6-1, the J gene TRBJ1-1, with D uncertain. This CDR3 has 12 amino acids. CDR1 is MNHNS, CDR2 SASEGT, per germline. Trimming removed 6 bases from V and 5 bases from J, with 10 bases in between. The CDR3 coding sequence is TGTGCCAGCAGGGTTTCTAGTACTGAAGCTTTCTTT. Translation gives CASRVSSTEAFF.

The chain uses TRBV6-5 and TRBJ1-1; a weak D match, TRBD1 (5 bases). Germline CDR1 and CDR2: MNHEY and SVGAGI. Trimming stripped 0 bases from V and 4 bases from J, with 15 bases between. CDR3 length: 16 amino acids. The CDR3 region is CASSYSPPGDGTEAFF. The CDR3 coding sequence is TGTGCCAGCAGTTACTCCCCCCCTGGGGACGGCACTGAAGCTTTCTTT.

The J gene is TRBJ2-3, the V gene TRBV19; D possibly corresponds to TRBD2 (5 bases). The CDR3 has 14 residues. Germline CDR1 LNHDA, CDR2 SQIVND (reference sequence). Trimming stripped 6 bases from V and 6 bases from J, with 16 bases between. The CDR3 protein is CASSEAGPADTQYF. The DNA for the CDR3 is TGTGCCAGTAGCGAGGCGGGCCCTGCGGATACGCAGTATTTT.

The rearrangement links TRBV6-5 to TRBJ2-7; a weak D match, TRBD2 (6 bases). The CDR3 totals 13 residues. V was clipped by 8 bases and J by 0 bases, with 11 bases between them. Germline CDR1 and CDR2: MNHEY and SVGAGI. The CDR3 DNA reads TGTGCCAGCTCCAGACTAGGCTCCTACGAGCAGTACTTC. This codes for CASSRLGSYEQYF.

The table lists this clone with a count of one. Here the CDR3 DNA reads TGTGCCAGCAGCTTACAGGTGAACACCGGGGAGCTGTTTTTT. Residues: CASSLQVNTGELFF. The gene calls are TRBV5-4 and TRBJ2-2; D possibly corresponds to TRBD1 (5 bases). Per germline, CDR1 SGHNT and CDR2 YYREEE (reference sequence). Trimming left V 2 bases short and J 1 base short, with 6 bases between. The CDR3 is 14 amino acids.

The chain links TRBV7-2 to TRBJ1-2; D is unresolved. This CDR3 spans 12 amino acids. The germline gives CDR1 SGHTA, CDR2 FQGNSA. The ends were cut back, 4 bases at V and 6 bases at J, with 9 bases in the middle. CDR3 residues: CASSSYVHGYTF. CDR3 nucleotide sequence: TGTGCCAGCAGCTCGTACGTTCATGGCTACACCTTC.

The CDR3 DNA follows: TGCAGCGTTGAGATGAACACTGAAGCTTTCTTT. Translating gives CSVEMNTEAFF. V usage is TRBV29-1 and J usage is TRBJ1-1; D ambiguous. This CDR3 has 11 amino acids. The ends were cut back, 3 bases at V and 0 bases at J, with 2 bases in the middle. From germline, CDR1 is SQVTM and CDR2 ANQGSEA. Variable domain in full (rest from reference TRBV29-1 and TRBJ1-1): SAVISQKPSRDICQRGTSLTIQCQVDSQVTMMFWYRQQPGQSLTLIATANQGSEATYESGFVIDKFPISRPNLTFSTLTVSNMSPEDSSIYLCSVEMNTEAFFGQGTRLTVV.

This clone was seen a few times. This chain joins TRBV30 and TRBJ1-5; D is unclear. The germline V gene encodes CDR1 GTSNPN and CDR2 SVGIG (reference sequence). V lost 2 bases and J lost 4, with 6 bases in between. This CDR3 is 12 amino acids long. The CDR3 DNA follows: TGTGCCTGGAGTTGGGAGAATCAGCCCCAGCATTTT. This encodes CAWSWENQPQHF.

V and J are TRBV19 and TRBJ2-3; D is unresolved. Germline V gene lookup returns CDR1 LNHDA and CDR2 SQIVND (reference sequence). V lost 5 bases and J lost 2, with 11 bases in between. The CDR3 consists of 14 residues. The CDR3 loop is CASSPPADTDTQYF. The CDR3 DNA follows: TGTGCCAGTAGTCCTCCCGCGGACACAGATACGCAGTATTTT.

V usage is TRBV4-2 and J usage is TRBJ2-2, with TRBD2 identical over 7 bases. V was pared by 2 bases and J by 5 bases, with 20 bases of the junction left unmatched. This CDR3 has 20 residues. Germline V gives CDR1 LGHNA, CDR2 YNFKEQ. For the CDR3, the DNA is TGTGCCAGCAGCCAAAACACCGGAGGTGGACTAGGGGCCCATACCGGGGAGCTGTTTTTT. Amino acid sequence: CASSQNTGGGLGAHTGELFF.

A single count supports this clone. This chain connects TRBV7-3 to TRBJ2-2, with TRBD2 as a possible D gene (5 bases). The CDR3 is 16 amino acids. V was clipped by 1 base and J by 0 bases, with 9 bases between them. Germline assignment: CDR1 SGHTA and CDR2 FQGTGA. The chain's CDR3 is CASSLKSGTNTGELFF. As DNA, the CDR3 is TGTGCCAGCAGCTTAAAGAGCGGTACGAACACCGGGGAGCTGTTTTTT.

The chain carries TRBV27 and TRBJ1-1, with D hard to call. The germline CDR1 and CDR2 sequences are MNHEY and SMNVEV (reference sequence). The CDR3 is made up of 13 amino acids. With 7 bases removed from V and 0 bases from J, the gap between germline ends came to 9 bases. Written as DNA, the CDR3 is TGTGCCAGCAAGGACGATATGAACACTGAAGCTTTCTTT. The encoded protein is CASKDDMNTEAFF.

This chain joins TRBV18 and TRBJ1-4; the D gene is possibly TRBD1 (5 bases). The CDR3 spans 16 residues. V was trimmed by 3 bases and J by 6 bases, leaving 17 bases between them. In germline, CDR1 is KGHSH, CDR2 LQKENI. The CDR3 DNA sequence: TGTGCCAGCTCACCGACCTCCGGGGGGATGGATGAAAAACTGTTTTTT. This translates into CASSPTSGGMDEKLFF.

The chain carries TRBV14 and TRBJ1-2, with D perhaps matching TRBD1 (5 bases). Germline CDR1 reads SGHDN; CDR2 reads FVKESK. The V end lost 3 bases, the J end lost 4 bases, and 12 bases lay between the germline ends. The CDR3 sequence is 14 residues long. CDR3 DNA sequence: TGTGCCAGCAGCCACGACCAGGGACCCTATGGCTACACCTTC. Encoded protein: CASSHDQGPYGYTF.

The chain is built from TRBV19 and TRBJ1-2, with D perhaps TRBD1 (6 bases). Looked up from germline, CDR1 is LNHDA and CDR2 is SQIVND (reference sequence). The CDR3 runs 14 residues. The ends were cut back, 7 bases at V and 2 bases at J, with 14 bases in the middle. The CDR3 region has the DNA TGTGCCAGTACCCTGATGGACAGAAACTATGGCTACACCTTC. It specifies CASTLMDRNYGYTF.

The table lists this clone with a count of one. This chain connects TRBV14 to TRBJ1-6; 7 nucleotides line up with TRBD1. This CDR3 contains 14 residues. The ends lost 0 bases at V and 7 bases at J; junction bases unmatched: 0. Germline values: CDR1 SGHDN, CDR2 FVKESK. CDR3 loop: CASSQETGNSPLHF. The CDR3 DNA reads TGTGCCAGCAGCCAAGAGACAGGGAATTCACCCCTCCACTTT.

The sample holds a few counts of this clone. The chain uses TRBV7-2 and TRBJ1-5; no firm D call. This CDR3 region has 14 residues. CDR1 and CDR2 from the germline V gene are SGHTA and FQGNSA. The V and J ends lost 4 bases and 5 bases respectively, with 12 bases between them. The CDR3, as DNA: TGTGCCAGCAGCTCCGACTACTGGGATCAGCCCCAGCATTTT. Translation: CASSSDYWDQPQHF.

A word on this clone: The germline gene is not matched at one end of the junction; a read error may be the cause. This chain joins TRBV7-9 and TRBJ2-7, with D possibly being TRBD1 or TRBD2 (5 bases each). There are 13 residues in the CDR3. The germline CDR1 and CDR2 sequences are SEHNR and FQNEAQ (reference sequence). CDR3 DNA: TGTGCCAGCAGCTTAGCGGGGACGGTTCCTGGGTATTTC. Its protein product is CASSLAGTVPGYF.